Listed below are T cell receptor beta chains from one sample, sequenced in a study of blood T cells in healthy people across ages. TCRdb reprocessed the 5' RACE reads with MiXCR, giving one entry per CDR3 protein. The sample carries about 2 million distinct CDR3 sequences, 49% recorded once. The sequenced sample consisted of blood. The receptor source for this set is a woman aged 40 to 55 in good health. Both conserved end residues are part of each CDR3. A D gene is named only where the DNA matches it firmly. Clone size is stated in some rows and not others, as once, few, many or a class when expanded.

TRBJ1-6,TRBD1,.,TRBV27,CASSLVQGAIGSPLHF,TGTGCCAGCAGTTTAGTACAGGGGGCTATAGGATCACCCCTCCACTTT
TRBJ2-7,.,.,TRBV20-1,CSAGRETLFEQYF,TGCAGTGCGGGTCGAGAGACGTTATTCGAGCAGTACTTC
TRBJ2-7,TRBD2,few,TRBV20-1,CSARGGLAGSYEQYF,TGCAGTGCTAGAGGGGGCCTAGCGGGGTCCTACGAGCAGTACTTC
TRBJ2-1,.,few,TRBV29-1,CSVEDLRSDIYNEQFF,TGCAGCGTTGAAGATCTCAGGTCGGATATATACAATGAGCAGTTCTTC
TRBJ2-7,.,.,TRBV6-2/TRBV6-3,CASSKPTGSYEQYF,TGTGCCAGCAGTAAGCCGACAGGAAGCTACGAGCAGTACTTC
TRBJ1-2,.,.,TRBV20-1,CSARQGLSGGYTF,TGCAGTGCTAGGCAGGGTCTTTCTGGGGGCTACACCTTC
TRBJ2-7,TRBD1,.,TRBV20-1,CSARDWGTAYNEQYF,TGCAGTGCTAGGGATTGGGGGACAGCGTACAACGAGCAGTACTTC
TRBJ2-3,TRBD1,.,TRBV9,CASSWEQGSADTQYF,TGTGCCAGCAGTTGGGAACAGGGGTCCGCAGATACGCAGTATTTT
TRBJ2-1,.,.,TRBV12-3/TRBV12-4,CASSSGSGRNEQFF,TGTGCCAGCAGCTCGGGGTCAGGGAGAAATGAGCAGTTCTTC
TRBJ2-1,.,.,TRBV24-1,CATSDSPGVNNEQFF,TGTGCCACCAGTGATTCCCCAGGGGTAAACAATGAGCAGTTCTTC
TRBJ1-1,.,.,TRBV2,CASTLPGSTEAFF,TGTGCCAGCACTCTCCCCGGGAGCACTGAAGCTTTCTTT
TRBJ2-3,.,few,TRBV24-1,CATSDLQEGPFSTDTQYF,TGTGCCACCAGTGATTTACAGGAGGGGCCGTTCAGCACAGATACGCAGTATTTT
TRBJ2-7,.,.,TRBV20-1,CSASGDRISYEQYF,TGCAGTGCTAGCGGTGACAGGATCTCCTACGAGCAGTACTTC
TRBJ2-7,.,.,TRBV5-1,CASSQDRRQRSYEQYF,TGCGCCAGCAGCCAAGACCGACGACAACGATCCTACGAGCAGTACTTC
TRBJ2-1,TRBD2,.,TRBV20-1,CSAPGLAGFNEQFF,TGCAGTGCCCCGGGGCTAGCGGGGTTCAATGAGCAGTTCTTC
TRBJ2-5,.,.,TRBV20-1,CSAEGEETQYF,TGCAGTGCTGAGGGCGAAGAGACCCAGTACTTC
TRBJ1-3,TRBD1,.,TRBV12-3/TRBV12-4,CASSPPGQGDSGNTIYF,TGTGCCAGCAGTCCCCCGGGACAGGGGGACTCTGGAAACACCATATATTTT
TRBJ2-4,.,few,TRBV24-1,CATSEGGENIQYF,TGTGCCACCAGTGAGGGGGGCGAAAACATTCAGTACTTC
TRBJ2-6,TRBD1,.,TRBV7-8,CASSLGTGIPSSGANVLTF,TGTGCCAGCAGCTTAGGGACAGGGATCCCCTCCTCTGGGGCCAACGTCCTGACTTTC
TRBJ1-5,.,.,TRBV4-1,CASSQVSRESNQPQHF,TGCGCCAGCAGCCAAGTGTCGAGGGAAAGCAATCAGCCCCAGCATTTT
TRBJ2-3,.,.,TRBV2,CASSVLDLGTQYF,TGTGCCAGCAGTGTGTTAGATCTGGGTACGCAGTATTTT
TRBJ2-5,TRBD1,.,TRBV4-3,CARSQDRGQEQYF,TGCGCCCGCAGCCAAGACAGGGGGCAAGAGCAGTACTTC
TRBJ2-6,.,.,TRBV15,CATSGRNSGANVLTF,TGTGCCACCAGCGGCCGAAACTCTGGGGCCAACGTCCTGACTTTC
TRBJ2-1,.,.,TRBV12-3/TRBV12-4,CASSSVDEQFF,TGTGCCAGCAGTTCCGTTGATGAGCAGTTCTTC
TRBJ2-5,.,.,TRBV20-1,CSARKRIQETQYF,TGCAGTGCTAGAAAACGGATCCAAGAGACCCAGTACTTC
TRBJ2-7,TRBD1,.,TRBV13,CASRPTGTAVSYEQYF,TGTGCCAGCAGACCTACCGGGACAGCCGTTTCCTACGAGCAGTACTTC
TRBJ1-2,.,.,TRBV20-1,CSASFRENNYGYTF,TGCAGTGCTAGCTTCAGGGAGAATAACTATGGCTACACCTTC
TRBJ2-6,.,few,TRBV6-2/TRBV6-3,CAILSGANVLTF,TGTGCCATCCTCTCTGGGGCCAACGTCCTGACTTTC
TRBJ2-3,TRBD1,.,TRBV27,CVSSYLRQGGTDTQYF,TGTGTCAGCAGCTACCTTAGACAGGGCGGCACAGATACGCAGTATTTT
TRBJ2-3,.,.,TRBV19,CASRKSPDTQYF,TGTGCCAGTAGGAAGTCCCCAGATACGCAGTATTTT